Sequencing of this T cell receptor beta chain was carried out in a study of T cells in Graves' hyperthyroidism and ophthalmopathy. Study-wide results and limits: Most thyroid clonotypes that were expanded above 0.001 also turned up in blood. The model predicted ophthalmopathy a median 6.5 months before onset.

Ten or more counts support this clonotype. Its antigen is unidentified. There were TCR beta CDR3 regions amplified from RNA transcripts. HTBI primers drove first-round RT-PCR of the TCR CDR3. Each CDR3 protein is one row after TCRdb ran MiXCR on the multiplex PCR reads. The repertoire holds some 200,000 distinct CDR3 sequences, with approximately 17% as singletons. Germline V gene data show CDR1 as MNHEY and CDR2 as SMNVEV (reference sequence). The CDR3 consists of 15 residues. The V gene end was trimmed by 5 bases and the J gene end by 9 bases; junction bases not matched to a gene: 13. Hyperthyroidism patients were newly diagnosed, had disease duration under 2 months, and were aged 18 to 65 years.

The chain combines TRBV27 with TRBJ2-3; TRBD2 aligns across 8 bases. The sequencing sample was made of blood. The sequence came from a man over 45 with Graves' hyperthyroidism. Here the CDR3 reads CASSGDGRASHTQYF. CDR3 sequence (DNA): TGTGCCAGCAGTGGAGACGGGAGGGCCTCCCACACGCAGTATTTT.